This is a list of T cell receptor beta chains from one sample in a study of Ad26.COV2.S vaccination and SARS-CoV-2 variants. The data were produced by immunoSEQ multiplex PCR, yet TCRdb's version contains in-frame clones alone and is incomplete. The table includes roughly 510,000 clones, approximately 90% detected once. The sample consisted of peripheral blood, taken in a trial of Ad26.COV2.S vaccine versus placebo. The receptors shown here come from a person aged 18-65 years who received the Ad26.COV2.S COVID-19 vaccine or a placebo. Both conserved end residues are part of each CDR3. The D gene is left open where the match is weak. Clone size is not always given. Where it is, it says once, few, many or a class for expanded clones.

CDR3aa: CASSQAAGEETQYF
CDR3nt: TGCGCCAGCAGCCAGGCAGCGGGAGAAGAGACCCAGTACTTC
abundance: .
j_gene: TRBJ2-5
v_gene: TRBV4-1
d_gene: TRBD2

CDR3aa: CASSYGGLNTEAFF
CDR3nt: TGTGCCAGCAGTTACGGGGGGCTGAACACTGAAGCTTTCTTT
abundance: .
j_gene: TRBJ1-1
v_gene: TRBV6-6
d_gene: .

CDR3aa: CASSQGQGNYGYTF
CDR3nt: TGTGCCAGCAGTCAAGGACAGGGGAACTATGGCTACACCTTC
abundance: few
j_gene: TRBJ1-2
v_gene: TRBV28
d_gene: TRBD1

CDR3aa: CAWRLGSRVTEAFF
CDR3nt: TGTGCCTGGAGATTGGGCAGTAGGGTCACTGAAGCTTTCTTT
abundance: .
j_gene: TRBJ1-1
v_gene: TRBV30
d_gene: .

CDR3aa: CASKGPQGSNEKLFF
CDR3nt: TGTGCCAGCAAGGGCCCACAGGGGTCTAATGAAAAACTGTTTTTT
abundance: .
j_gene: TRBJ1-4
v_gene: TRBV25-1
d_gene: TRBD1

CDR3aa: CASSPDRLPYNEQFF
CDR3nt: TGTGCCAGCAGTCCTGACAGGCTACCCTACAATGAGCAGTTCTTC
abundance: .
j_gene: TRBJ2-1
v_gene: TRBV27
d_gene: .

CDR3aa: CASNQGGLGANVLTF
CDR3nt: TGTGCCAGCAACCAGGGAGGGCTTGGGGCCAACGTCCTGACTTTC
abundance: .
j_gene: TRBJ2-6
v_gene: TRBV6-5
d_gene: TRBD2

CDR3aa: CASSPYPVSGTYQETQYF
CDR3nt: TGTGCCAGCAGTCCCTATCCAGTGAGCGGGACTTACCAAGAGACCCAGTACTTC
abundance: .
j_gene: TRBJ2-5
v_gene: TRBV5-6
d_gene: TRBD2

CDR3aa: CASSAKPGSGYEQYF
CDR3nt: TGTGCCAGTAGTGCCAAACCGGGATCGGGTTACGAGCAGTACTTC
abundance: once
j_gene: TRBJ2-7
v_gene: TRBV19
d_gene: .

CDR3aa: CASTPGASGRGEQYF
CDR3nt: TGCGCCAGCACCCCCGGGGCCAGCGGGAGGGGCGAGCAGTACTTC
abundance: .
j_gene: TRBJ2-7
v_gene: TRBV5-1
d_gene: TRBD2

CDR3aa: CASSRDSRDTDTQYF
CDR3nt: TGTGCCAGCAGTCGGGACAGTCGCGACACAGATACGCAGTATTTT
abundance: .
j_gene: TRBJ2-3
v_gene: TRBV2
d_gene: TRBD1

CDR3aa: CAWRQGVGRANYGYTF
CDR3nt: TGTGCCTGGAGACAGGGGGTCGGACGAGCTAACTATGGCTACACCTTC
abundance: .
j_gene: TRBJ1-2
v_gene: TRBV30
d_gene: TRBD1

CDR3aa: CAWSWGAGRNQPQHF
CDR3nt: TGTGCCTGGAGTTGGGGGGCCGGTCGTAATCAGCCCCAGCATTTT
abundance: .
j_gene: TRBJ1-5
v_gene: TRBV30
d_gene: .

CDR3aa: CASSLGWPGELFF
CDR3nt: TGTGCCAGCAGTTTAGGGTGGCCCGGGGAGCTGTTTTTT
abundance: .
j_gene: TRBJ2-2
v_gene: TRBV12-3/TRBV12-4
d_gene: .

CDR3aa: CSVNRGLNTEAFF
CDR3nt: TGCAGCGTTAACAGGGGGCTAAACACTGAAGCTTTCTTT
abundance: .
j_gene: TRBJ1-1
v_gene: TRBV29-1
d_gene: TRBD1

CDR3aa: CASVVTGANVLTF
CDR3nt: TGTGCCAGCGTAGTAACCGGGGCCAACGTCCTGACTTTC
abundance: once
j_gene: TRBJ2-6
v_gene: TRBV12-3/TRBV12-4
d_gene: .

CDR3aa: CASSFRVDQPQHF
CDR3nt: TGTGCCAGCAGCTTCAGGGTGGATCAGCCCCAGCATTTT
abundance: once
j_gene: TRBJ1-5
v_gene: TRBV2
d_gene: .

CDR3aa: CASSRGQLGTETQYF
CDR3nt: TGTGCCAGTAGCAGGGGGCAGTTGGGGACCGAGACCCAGTACTTC
abundance: .
j_gene: TRBJ2-5
v_gene: TRBV19
d_gene: TRBD1

CDR3aa: CASSSLPGNTIYF
CDR3nt: TGTGCCAGCAGCTCCCTCCCGGGAAACACCATATATTTT
abundance: .
j_gene: TRBJ1-3
v_gene: TRBV11-2
d_gene: .

CDR3aa: CASSLSGDSLTQYF
CDR3nt: TGTGCCAGCAGCTTGTCCGGAGACTCGTTGACCCAGTACTTC
abundance: once
j_gene: TRBJ2-5
v_gene: TRBV5-6
d_gene: .

CDR3aa: CASSLDRTGELFF
CDR3nt: TGTGCCAGCAGCTTAGATCGAACCGGGGAGCTGTTTTTT
abundance: once
j_gene: TRBJ2-2
v_gene: TRBV7-3
d_gene: .

CDR3aa: CASSLGDRGNTEAFF
CDR3nt: TGTGCCAGCAGCCTAGGGGACAGGGGGAACACTGAAGCTTTCTTT
abundance: .
j_gene: TRBJ1-1
v_gene: TRBV5-5
d_gene: TRBD1

CDR3aa: CAISDPGGPNTGELFF
CDR3nt: TGTGCCATCAGTGATCCGGGCGGACCTAACACCGGGGAGCTGTTTTTT
abundance: .
j_gene: TRBJ2-2
v_gene: TRBV10-3
d_gene: .

CDR3aa: CASSPYSSGELFF
CDR3nt: TGTGCCAGCAGCCCGTACTCTTCCGGGGAGCTGTTTTTT
abundance: .
j_gene: TRBJ2-2
v_gene: TRBV14
d_gene: .

CDR3aa: CASSPPPRGNTIYF
CDR3nt: TGTGCCAGCTCACCACCCCCTCGCGGAAACACCATATATTTT
abundance: .
j_gene: TRBJ1-3
v_gene: TRBV18
d_gene: .

CDR3aa: CASSSPRARDPAPYF
CDR3nt: TGTGCCAGCAGTTCCCCGCGGGCCCGGGACCCGGCGCCGTACTTC
abundance: once
j_gene: TRBJ2-7
v_gene: TRBV6-5
d_gene: .

CDR3aa: CASKIRQGLHEQYF
CDR3nt: TGCGCCAGCAAGATTCGACAGGGGCTCCACGAGCAGTACTTC
abundance: few
j_gene: TRBJ2-7
v_gene: TRBV5-1
d_gene: TRBD1

CDR3aa: CASSLDIGRGAYGYTF
CDR3nt: TGTGCCAGCAGCTTAGATATAGGCAGGGGGGCCTATGGCTACACCTTC
abundance: .
j_gene: TRBJ1-2
v_gene: TRBV7-9
d_gene: TRBD1

CDR3aa: CATSPDRGRGYTF
CDR3nt: TGTGCCACCAGCCCGGACAGGGGTCGTGGCTACACCTTC
abundance: .
j_gene: TRBJ1-2
v_gene: TRBV15
d_gene: TRBD1

CDR3aa: CASSSGQSTGELFF
CDR3nt: TGTGCCAGCAGCTCGGGACAGAGCACCGGGGAGCTGTTTTTT
abundance: .
j_gene: TRBJ2-2
v_gene: TRBV7-9
d_gene: TRBD1

CDR3aa: CASRPPGLAGENEQFF
CDR3nt: TGTGCCAGCAGACCCCCGGGACTAGCGGGAGAAAATGAGCAGTTCTTC
abundance: .
j_gene: TRBJ2-1
v_gene: TRBV28
d_gene: TRBD2